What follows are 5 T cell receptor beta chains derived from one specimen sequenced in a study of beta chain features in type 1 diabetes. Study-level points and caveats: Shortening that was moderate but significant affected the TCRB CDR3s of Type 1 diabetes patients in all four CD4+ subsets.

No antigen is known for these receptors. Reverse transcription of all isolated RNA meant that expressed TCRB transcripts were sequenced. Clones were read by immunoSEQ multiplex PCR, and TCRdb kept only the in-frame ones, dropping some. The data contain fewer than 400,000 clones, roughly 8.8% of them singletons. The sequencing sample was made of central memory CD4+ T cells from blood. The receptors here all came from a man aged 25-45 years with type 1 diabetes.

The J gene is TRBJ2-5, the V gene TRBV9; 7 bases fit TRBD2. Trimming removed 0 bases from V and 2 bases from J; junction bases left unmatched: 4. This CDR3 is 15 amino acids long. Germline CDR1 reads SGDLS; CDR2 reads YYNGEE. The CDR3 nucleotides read TGTGCCAGCAGCGTAGGGGTAGCGGGTCAAGAGACCCAGTACTTC. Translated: CASSVGVAGQETQYF.

The CDR3 sequence is CASRSPDGVTEAFF. As DNA, the CDR3 is TGTGCCAGCAGAAGCCCTGACGGTGTCACTGAAGCTTTCTTT. This chain connects TRBV27 to TRBJ1-1; D is undetermined. With 6 bases removed from V and 4 bases from J, the gap between germline ends came to 15 bases. Germline CDR1 reads MNHEY; CDR2 reads SMNVEV (reference sequence). The CDR3 length is 14 residues.

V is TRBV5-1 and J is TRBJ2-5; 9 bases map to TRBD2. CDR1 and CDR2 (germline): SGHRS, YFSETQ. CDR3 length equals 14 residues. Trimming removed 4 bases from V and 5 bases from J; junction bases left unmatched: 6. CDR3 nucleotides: TGCGCCAGCAGCGCTCAGCGGGGGGTCGAGACCCAGTACTTC. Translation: CASSAQRGVETQYF.

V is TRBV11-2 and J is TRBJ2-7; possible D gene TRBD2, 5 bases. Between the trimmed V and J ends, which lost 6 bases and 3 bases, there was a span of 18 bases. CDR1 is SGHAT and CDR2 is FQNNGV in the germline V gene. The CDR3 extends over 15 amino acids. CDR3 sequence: CASRSTPREGYEQYF. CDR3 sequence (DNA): TGTGCCAGCAGATCCACTCCTCGCGAGGGCTACGAGCAGTACTTC.

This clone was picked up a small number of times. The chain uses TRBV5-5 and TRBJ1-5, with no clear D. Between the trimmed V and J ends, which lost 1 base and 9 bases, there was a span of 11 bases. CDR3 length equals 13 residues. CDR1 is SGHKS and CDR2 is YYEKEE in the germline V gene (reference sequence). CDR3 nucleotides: TGTGCCAGCAGCTTGATCGAGATCGGGCCCCAGCATTTT. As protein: CASSLIEIGPQHF.